Detailed here is one TCR beta chain. This clone's antigen is unknown. Per-base qualities were not stored, and no clone one base away is much larger. The data derive from a study of shared clonotypes between healthy human individuals (dated by TCRdb to between 2020 and 2021). Context from the whole study: The cohort included three men and a couple of women between 18 and 49 years of age. For each donor, CD4 naive and CD4 memory were each run on three plates, CD8 naive on two plates, and CD8 memory on one plate. To estimate repertoire size and how much clonotype sharing occurs between individuals, the study deeply sequenced the blood TCR repertoires of a handful of healthy adults. To increase sequencing depth and limit assay-specific biases, different laboratories used diverse techniques to prepare libraries and sequence TCR repertoires. Between about 0.9 and 8.9 billion PBMCs per donor were obtained by leukapheresis. The paper as a whole reports these results and caveats: Sharing across a few donors was observed for approximately 5% of naive CD4, 3% to 3.5% of naive CD8, over 2% of memory CD4, and around 0.4% of memory CD8 clonotypes. Sampling was restricted to blood, and TCR repertoires in tissue are likely to differ from TCR repertoires in blood. Compared with non-shared clonotypes, clonotypes shared by all four sorted-subset donors had higher generation probabilities. Even with the large sequencing depth, rarefaction of the sorted-subset datasets indicated that sequencing was incomplete. Pairwise subsampling indicated that sequencing depth was expected to affect the degree of clonotype sharing among donors. Estimated clonotype richness was generally larger for naive than for memory subsets. The genetic and exposure-history diversity represented was limited by the small number of donors.

Using the deep immunoSEQ assay, multiplex PCR amplified TCR CDR3 regions from genomic DNA. Genomic DNA extracted from each cell subset was distributed evenly over all wells of several immunoSEQ 96-well plates, and each plate served as one replicate. For sorted subsets, 150 to 200 ng genomic DNA, equal to approximately 30,000 T cell genomes, was loaded into each replicate PCR. Purified libraries were quantified with a Qubit 3.0 fluorometer, sized on a Bioanalyzer 2100, and re-quantified with the KAPA Library Quantification kit. Every immunoSEQ 96-well plate was sequenced on a dedicated single-read 150-cycle Illumina NextSeq 550 flow cell. The source study handled its data this way. Because the immunoSEQ output held only junctional sequences and lacked quality scores, the filtering could not match the filtering applied to full-length reads. Sequences were annotated with PyIR, a Python wrapper for IgBLAST v1.9, using IMGT germline references to assign V/J genes and CDR3. Reads with weak V/J assignments (E-value above 1e-6), missing CDR3, stop codons, out-of-frame junctions, or ambiguous translated residues were removed. A V3J clonotype was defined by an identical inferred V gene, J gene, and CDR3 amino acid sequence. The percentage overlap between two repertoires was calculated by dividing the number of shared unique clonotypes by the size of the smaller repertoire. Three approaches were used to assess repertoire richness: RTK rarefaction, the Chao1 estimator, and Recon v2.1 estimates of unobserved clonotypes. Generation probabilities were computed with OLGA for all TCRbeta clonotypes obtained by the gDNA method from a few donors. This immuneACCESS table, as held by TCRdb, lists in-frame sequences with V and J called but not all clones. Of the missing ones, under half trace to an unresolved V gene in checked studies; the others have no known cause. V and J calls and clone size follow that table, whereas D and trimming were derived from the DNA. In all, the sample holds hundreds of thousands of clones, and around 92% of those were seen once. The ten biggest clones cover around 24% of the sample.

Spanning cysteine to phenylalanine, the CDR3 consists of 15 amino acids. CDR3 DNA is the only sequence kept; it has 45 bases, read in frame from the first base. Taken from the germline V gene, the CDR1 and CDR2 loops are MDHEN and SYDVKM. The V and J ends are trimmed by 6 bases and 5 bases, leaving 19 bases between them. CD8 naive samples consisted of CD45RO-negative cells that were positively selected for CCR7, yielding a CD45RA+CCR7+ population without TemRA cells. The donors were healthy, HIV-negative adults with no recently reported acute infections or vaccinations. All donors were Caucasian adults living in Nashville, Tennessee, USA. Blood was collected by leukapheresis, and PBMCs were isolated by Ficoll-Histopaque density gradient centrifugation and then cryopreserved in liquid nitrogen vapor phase. Analytical flow cytometry was used to check the purity and quantity of each magnetically sorted T cell population. Genomic DNA was isolated from each sorted fraction and quantified by UV absorbance on a Nanodrop 2000c.

The rearranged segments are TRBV28 and TRBJ2-5, with the D call tentatively TRBD1 or TRBD2, each fitting 6 bases. The source of this sequence is a man younger than 40 in good health. Input material: naive CD8+ T cells sorted from blood. The sample's cell subset or site label is to be understood as: CD45RA+CCR7+. The nucleotides are TGTGCCAGCAGGGGGGGCGAGGGTAGCGGCGAGACCCAGTACTTC. The translation is CASRGGEGSGETQYF. The full variable domain, completed from the reference TRBV28 and TRBJ2-5 proteins outside the CDR3, reads DVKVTQSSRYLVKRTGEKVFLECVQDMDHENMFWYRQDPGLGLRLIYFSYDVKMKEKGDIPEGYSVSREKKERFSLILESASTNQTSMYLCASRGGEGSGETQYFGPGTRLLVL.